The 24 T cell receptor beta chains below were found in one sample sequenced in a study of blood T cell repertoires in COVID-19. The assay was immunoSEQ multiplex PCR, and TCRdb's table has in-frame clones only and misses some. The table lists about 340,000 clones, about 93% of them singletons. Sequenced material: peripheral blood. These receptors all come from a woman between 18 and 29 years old who had recovered from COVID-19.

V gene TRBV5-4 combines with J gene TRBJ2-3; D possibly corresponds to TRBD2 (5 bases). CDR1 and CDR2 (germline): SGHNT, YYREEE (reference sequence). The CDR3 has 14 amino acids. V dropped 3 bases and J dropped 6 bases, with 14 bases sitting between them. The CDR3 reads CASSSMGSRDTQYF. In DNA form, the CDR3 reads TGTGCCAGCAGCTCGATGGGGAGTAGGGATACGCAGTATTTT. The full variable domain, completed using reference TRBV5-4 and TRBJ2-3, is ETGVTQSPTHLIKTRGQQVTLRCSSQSGHNTVSWYQQALGQGPQFIFQYYREEENGRGNFPPRFSGLQFPNYSSELNVNALELDDSALYLCASSSMGSRDTQYFGPGTRLTVL.

A remark on this clone: Other DNA sequences in the same sample also yield this CDR3. The V gene is TRBV11-3, the J gene TRBJ1-1; 10 nucleotides agree with TRBD1. V lost 6 bases and J lost 2; bases outside the gene matches: 9. CDR3 length equals 16 residues. Germline V gene lookup returns CDR1 SGHNT and CDR2 YENEEA. CDR3 protein: CASRPRDRGLNTEAFF. The DNA for the CDR3 is TGTGCCAGCAGGCCCCGGGACAGGGGATTAAACACTGAAGCTTTCTTT.

The chain joins TRBV11-2 to TRBJ2-1; 10 bases are shared with TRBD2. The CDR3 has 16 residues. The J segment lost 3 bases and the V segment lost 5 bases, leaving 7 bases of the junction unmatched. Germline CDR1 reads SGHAT; CDR2 reads FQNNGV. CDR3 protein: CASSQISGRYYNEQFF. The CDR3 bases are TGTGCCAGCAGCCAAATTAGCGGGAGGTACTACAATGAGCAGTTCTTC.

The rearrangement links TRBV11-2 to TRBJ2-1; D perhaps matches TRBD2 (5 bases). Germline V gives CDR1 SGHAT, CDR2 FQNNGV. Trimming removed 7 bases from V and 7 bases from J, with 23 bases in between. The CDR3 spans 16 residues. The CDR3 here is CASTLSPVARENEQFF. In DNA form, the CDR3 reads TGTGCCAGCACCCTTAGCCCGGTCGCTCGGGAAAATGAGCAGTTCTTC.

V is TRBV30 and J is TRBJ2-7; maybe TRBD2 (5 bases). Trimming stripped 1 base from V and 6 bases from J, with 13 bases between. The CDR3 sequence is 13 residues long. Germline V gene data show CDR1 as GTSNPN and CDR2 as SVGIG (reference sequence). For the CDR3, the DNA is TGTGCCTGGAGTGACGGACTCTCCCGCGAGCAGTACGTC. Amino acid sequence: CAWSDGLSREQYV.

The V call is TRBV5-1, the J call TRBJ2-1; 12 bases match TRBD2. The V gene's germline CDR1 is SGHRS and CDR2 YFSETQ. V dropped 4 bases and J dropped 9; count of bases not matched to a gene: 11. The CDR3 spans 16 residues. The CDR3 DNA follows: TGCGCCAGCAGCCAGAGCGCTAGCGGGAGGGTGTTTGAGCAGTTCTTC. Amino acids: CASSQSASGRVFEQFF.

The chain joins TRBV6-2 or TRBV6-3 to TRBJ2-5; 8 positions match TRBD2. Trimming at V came to 5 bases and at J to 7 bases, leaving 12 bases not matched to a gene. CDR3 length: 15 residues. CDR1 and CDR2 (germline): MNHEY, SVGEGT. CDR3 amino acids: CASSPRGLVSTTQYF. The CDR3 nucleotides read TGTGCCAGCAGTCCCCGGGGACTAGTATCGACGACCCAGTACTTC.

The count of this clone is one. The chain links TRBV7-2 to TRBJ2-3; a possible D gene is TRBD2 (6 bases). With 0 bases removed from V and 1 base from J, the gap between germline ends came to 11 bases. The CDR3 totals 16 residues. Germline V lookup: CDR1 SGHTA, CDR2 FQGNSA. The CDR3 DNA reads as TGTGCCAGCAGCTTAGCGCCAGCTAGCGGCACAGATACGCAGTATTTT. This sequence encodes CASSLAPASGTDTQYF.

This chain links TRBV30 with TRBJ1-1; 7 bases are a match to TRBD1. The junction had 12 bases not matched to a gene; V was cut back by 4 bases and J by 1 base. Germline CDR1 and CDR2: GTSNPN and SVGIG (reference sequence). The CDR3 totals 16 residues. This CDR3 reads CAWNPPGRGTNTEAFF. CDR3 nucleotide sequence: TGTGCCTGGAACCCCCCGGGCAGGGGGACGAACACTGAAGCTTTCTTT.

This chain connects TRBV18 to TRBJ2-2; 10 nucleotides line up with TRBD2. With 1 base clipped from V and 0 bases from J, the junction kept 11 bases outside the gene matches. The CDR3 sequence is 20 residues long. Germline V CDR1 and CDR2: KGHSH, LQKENI. The CDR3 sequence is CASSPRGASGSAPNTGELFF. In nucleotides, the CDR3 is TGTGCCAGCTCACCACGGGGGGCTAGCGGGAGCGCCCCGAACACCGGGGAGCTGTTTTTT.

This clone was counted only a few times. V is TRBV21-1 and J is TRBJ1-2. TRBV21-1 is flagged as a pseudogene. The CDR3 has 20 amino acids. The CDR3 DNA sequence: TGTGCCAGCACCCCGGAGACAGAGGGAGGTTATGGGTTTTATGTCTATGGCTACACCTTC. This encodes CASTPETEGGYGFYVYGYTF.

The V and J genes are TRBV5-1 and TRBJ2-1; 12 positions agree with TRBD2. Germline CDR1 reads SGHRS; CDR2 reads YFSETQ. J was trimmed by 7 bases and V by 4 bases; bases with no gene match: 9. This CDR3 is 16 amino acids long. Here the CDR3 reads CASSLPRLAGVNEQFF. The CDR3 nucleotides are TGCGCCAGCAGCCTCCCGAGACTAGCGGGAGTAAATGAGCAGTTCTTC.

The J gene is TRBJ2-1, the V gene TRBV5-8, with 8 bases aligning to TRBD2. Germline V gene data show CDR1 as SGHTS and CDR2 as YDEGEE. This CDR3 spans 16 amino acids. Trimming at V came to 4 bases and at J to 8 bases, leaving 14 bases not matched to a gene. CDR3 amino acids: CASSPGQLAGWYEQFF. The CDR3 bases are TGTGCCAGCAGCCCAGGTCAGTTAGCGGGATGGTATGAGCAGTTCTTC.

The V gene is TRBV2, the J gene TRBJ1-5, with TRBD1 matching over 8 bases. The V and J ends lost 1 base and 1 base, in that order; junction bases with no gene match: 6. Per germline, CDR1 SNHLY and CDR2 FYNNEI. This CDR3 spans 17 amino acids. CDR3 loop: CASSEDTTGVSNQPQHF. The CDR3 coding sequence is TGTGCCAGCAGTGAAGACACGACAGGGGTAAGCAATCAGCCCCAGCATTTT.

This sequence joins TRBV5-6 and TRBJ2-5; D remains ambiguous. This CDR3 is built from 14 residues. The ends were cut back, 0 bases at V and 7 bases at J, with 13 bases in the middle. Germline V gives CDR1 SGHDT, CDR2 YYEEEE. The CDR3 DNA follows: TGTGCCAGCAGCTTGGGGGCAATTCCCATGACCCAGTACTTC. This codes for CASSLGAIPMTQYF.

This chain links TRBV19 with TRBJ1-1; D remains unclear. Trimming removed 2 bases at V and 1 base at J, with 8 bases between. The CDR3 covers 14 residues. Germline values: CDR1 LNHDA, CDR2 SQIVND (reference sequence). CDR3 sequence: CASSISAQNTEAFF. DNA for the CDR3: TGTGCCAGTAGTATATCAGCGCAGAACACTGAAGCTTTCTTT.

V and J are TRBV24-1 and TRBJ2-2; D perhaps matches TRBD1 (5 bases). V was trimmed by 3 bases and J by 0 bases, leaving 10 bases between them. Germline CDR1 is KGHDR and CDR2 is SFDVKD. The CDR3 contains 16 residues. CDR3 sequence reads: CATSDLPGTNTGELFF. The CDR3 DNA is TGTGCCACCAGTGATCTTCCAGGGACGAACACCGGGGAGCTGTTTTTT.

The chain couples TRBV6-5 to TRBJ1-1; D gene unclear. The CDR3 consists of 11 residues. V lost 6 bases, J lost 8 bases, and 10 bases lay in between. Germline V gene sequence: CDR1 MNHEY, CDR2 SVGAGI. The DNA for the CDR3 is TGTGCCAGCAGGACATATGAAGAAGCTTTCTTT. Its protein is CASRTYEEAFF.

The V and J genes are TRBV12-5 and TRBJ2-1; 7 nucleotides align to TRBD2. This CDR3 is built from 18 residues. Looked up from germline, CDR1 is LGHNT and CDR2 is FRNRAP. V shed 0 bases, J shed 7 bases, and the junction held 15 bases outside the gene matches. The CDR3 sequence is CASGLVRWEREGRNEQFF. As DNA, the CDR3 is TGTGCTAGTGGTTTGGTACGATGGGAGCGGGAAGGACGGAATGAGCAGTTCTTC.

CDR3 sequence reads: CASSPKENTDTQYF. The CDR3 DNA follows: TGTGCCAGCAGCCCCAAGGAGAACACAGATACGCAGTATTTT. The rearrangement joins TRBV7-9 to TRBJ2-3; D is unresolved. This CDR3 is 14 amino acids long. The V end was cut by 5 bases, the J end by 2 bases, with 11 bases between. Germline V gene data show CDR1 as SEHNR and CDR2 as FQNEAQ (reference sequence).

This chain joins TRBV5-4 and TRBJ2-1, with TRBD2 matching over 9 bases. This CDR3 spans 17 amino acids. V dropped 4 bases and J dropped 0; count of bases not matched to a gene: 8. CDR1 SGHNT and CDR2 YYREEE come from the germline V gene (reference sequence). The CDR3 protein is CASSRLAETRSYNEQFF. CDR3 DNA sequence: TGTGCCAGCAGCAGACTAGCGGAAACCCGCTCCTACAATGAGCAGTTCTTC.

The genes are TRBV4-2 and TRBJ2-1; D remains unclear. The CDR3 is made up of 19 amino acids. The germline V and J ends were trimmed by 0 bases and 0 bases, with 18 bases remaining between them. CDR1 and CDR2 (germline): LGHNA, YNFKEQ. CDR3 sequence reads: CASSQETFETASSYNEQFF. DNA for the CDR3: TGTGCCAGCAGCCAAGAGACTTTCGAGACTGCAAGCTCCTACAATGAGCAGTTCTTC.

The chain combines TRBV5-1 with TRBJ2-7; weak D call: TRBD1 (6 bases). CDR1 is SGHRS, CDR2 YFSETQ, per germline. The ends were cut back, 2 bases at V and 6 bases at J, with 12 bases in the middle. This CDR3 is 13 amino acids long. CDR3 sequence: CASSLQGHGEQYV. Written as DNA, the CDR3 is TGCGCCAGCAGCTTACAGGGTCATGGCGAGCAGTACGTC.

This chain links TRBV24-1 with TRBJ2-3; 10 bases match TRBD2. CDR1 and CDR2 from the germline V gene are KGHDR and SFDVKD. Trimming removed 2 bases from V and 5 bases from J; junction bases left unmatched: 6. The CDR3 extends over 16 amino acids. Written as DNA, the CDR3 is TGTGCCACCAGTGATTCCCTAGCGGGAGTGTTAGATACGCAGTATTTT. Protein: CATSDSLAGVLDTQYF.